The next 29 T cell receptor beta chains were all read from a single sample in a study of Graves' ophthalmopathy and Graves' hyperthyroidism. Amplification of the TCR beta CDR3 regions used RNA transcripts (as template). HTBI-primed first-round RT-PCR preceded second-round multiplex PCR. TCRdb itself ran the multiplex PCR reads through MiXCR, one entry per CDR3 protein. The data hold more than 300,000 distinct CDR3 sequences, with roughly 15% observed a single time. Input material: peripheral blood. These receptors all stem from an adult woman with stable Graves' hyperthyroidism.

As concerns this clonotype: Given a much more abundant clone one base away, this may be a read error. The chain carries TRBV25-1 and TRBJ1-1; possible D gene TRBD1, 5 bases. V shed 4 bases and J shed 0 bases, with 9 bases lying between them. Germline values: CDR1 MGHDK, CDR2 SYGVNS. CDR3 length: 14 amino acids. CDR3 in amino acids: CASSVDRLNTEAFF. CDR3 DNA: TGTGCCAGCAGTGTTGACAGACTGAACACTGAAGCTTTCTTT.

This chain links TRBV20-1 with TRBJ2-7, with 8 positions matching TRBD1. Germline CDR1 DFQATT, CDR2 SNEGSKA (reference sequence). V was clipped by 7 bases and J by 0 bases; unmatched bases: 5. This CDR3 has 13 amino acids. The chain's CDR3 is CSVRDRTSYEQYF. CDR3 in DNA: TGCAGTGTCCGGGACAGGACCTCCTACGAGCAGTACTTC.

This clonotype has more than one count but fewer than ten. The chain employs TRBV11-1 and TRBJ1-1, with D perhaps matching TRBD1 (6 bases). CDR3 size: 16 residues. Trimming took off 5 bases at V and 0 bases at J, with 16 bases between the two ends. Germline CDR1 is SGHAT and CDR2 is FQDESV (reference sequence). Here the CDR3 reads CASSKPDRGLNTEAFF. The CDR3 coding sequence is TGTGCCAGCAGCAAACCGGACAGAGGCCTGAACACTGAAGCTTTCTTT. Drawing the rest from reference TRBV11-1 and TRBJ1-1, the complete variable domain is EAEVAQSPRYKITEKSQAVAFWCDPISGHATLYWYRQILGQGPELLVQFQDESVVDDSQLPKDRFSAERLKGVDSTLKIQPAELGDSAMYLCASSKPDRGLNTEAFFGQGTRLTVV.

The CDR3 sequence: CASSFTPANYGYTF. The CDR3, as DNA: TGTGCCAGCAGTTTTACACCTGCTAACTATGGCTACACCTTC. The gene calls are TRBV7-3 and TRBJ1-2; D not resolved. V was shortened by 6 bases and J by 0 bases, with 11 bases between the two germline ends. Germline CDR1 reads SGHTA; CDR2 reads FQGTGA. CDR3 length: 14 residues.

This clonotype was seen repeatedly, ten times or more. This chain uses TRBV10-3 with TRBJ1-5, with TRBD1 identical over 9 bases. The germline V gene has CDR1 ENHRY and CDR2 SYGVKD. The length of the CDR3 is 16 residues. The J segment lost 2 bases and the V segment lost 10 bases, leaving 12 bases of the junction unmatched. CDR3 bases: TGTGCCACGCGGGGTATGACAGGGGGAGGCAATCAGCCCCAGCATTTT. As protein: CATRGMTGGGNQPQHF.

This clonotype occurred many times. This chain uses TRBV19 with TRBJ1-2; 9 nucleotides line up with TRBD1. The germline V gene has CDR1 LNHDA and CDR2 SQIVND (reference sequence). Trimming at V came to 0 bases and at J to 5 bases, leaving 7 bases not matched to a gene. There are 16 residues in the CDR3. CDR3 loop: CASSIDSTGGWYGYTF. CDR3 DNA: TGTGCCAGTAGTATAGACTCGACAGGGGGATGGTATGGCTACACCTTC.

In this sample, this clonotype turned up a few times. DNA for the CDR3: TGTGCCAGCAGCGGGACAGGGAGGCATGTCTATGGCTACACCTTC. It encodes CASSGTGRHVYGYTF. The chain recombines TRBV28 with TRBJ1-2; TRBD1 aligns across 9 bases. Germline-derived CDR1 and CDR2 are MDHEN and SYDVKM. V dropped 6 bases and J dropped 4; count of bases not matched to a gene: 9. The CDR3 has 15 amino acids.

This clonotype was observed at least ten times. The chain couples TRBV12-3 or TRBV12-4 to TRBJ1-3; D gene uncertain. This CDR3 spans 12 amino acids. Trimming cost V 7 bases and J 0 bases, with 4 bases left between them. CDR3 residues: CASTRSGNTIYF. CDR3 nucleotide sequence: TGTGCCAGCACGCGCTCTGGAAACACCATATATTTT.

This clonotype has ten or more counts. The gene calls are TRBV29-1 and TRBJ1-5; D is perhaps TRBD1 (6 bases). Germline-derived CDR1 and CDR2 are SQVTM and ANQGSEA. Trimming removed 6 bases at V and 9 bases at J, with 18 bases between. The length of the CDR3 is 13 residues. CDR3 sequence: CSVEDSSGLPQHF. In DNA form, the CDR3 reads TGCAGCGTCGAGGACAGCTCAGGGTTGCCCCAGCATTTT.

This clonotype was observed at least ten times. The DNA of the CDR3 is TGTGCCAGCAGCTTAATGACTAGCGGAAGCTCCTACGAGCAGTACTTC. This gives the protein CASSLMTSGSSYEQYF. The V call is TRBV7-9, the J call TRBJ2-7, with TRBD2 identical over 9 bases. The CDR3 runs 16 residues. V lost 2 bases and J lost 0; bases outside the gene matches: 5. CDR1 and CDR2 from the germline V gene are SEHNR and FQNEAQ (reference sequence).

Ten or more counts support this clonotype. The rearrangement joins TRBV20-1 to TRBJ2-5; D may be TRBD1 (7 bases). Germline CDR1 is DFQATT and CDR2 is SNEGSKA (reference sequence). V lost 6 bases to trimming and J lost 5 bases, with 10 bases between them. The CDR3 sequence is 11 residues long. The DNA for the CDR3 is TGCAGTGCCTCAGGGGGGGAGACCCAGTACTTC. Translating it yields CSASGGETQYF.

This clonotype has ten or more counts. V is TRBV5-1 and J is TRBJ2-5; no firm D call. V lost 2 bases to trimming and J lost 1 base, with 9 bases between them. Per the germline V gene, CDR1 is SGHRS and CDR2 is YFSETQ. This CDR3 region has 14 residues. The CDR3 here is CASSLRAPQETQYF. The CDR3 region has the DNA TGCGCCAGCAGCTTACGGGCTCCCCAAGAGACCCAGTACTTC.

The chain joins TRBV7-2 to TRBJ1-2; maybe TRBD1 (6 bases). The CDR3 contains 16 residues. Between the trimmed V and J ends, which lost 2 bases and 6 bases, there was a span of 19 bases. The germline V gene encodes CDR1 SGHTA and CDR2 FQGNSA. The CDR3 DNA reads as TGTGCCAGCAGCTTATCGCCGAAGCCAGGGGAGGATGGCTACACCTTC. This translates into CASSLSPKPGEDGYTF.

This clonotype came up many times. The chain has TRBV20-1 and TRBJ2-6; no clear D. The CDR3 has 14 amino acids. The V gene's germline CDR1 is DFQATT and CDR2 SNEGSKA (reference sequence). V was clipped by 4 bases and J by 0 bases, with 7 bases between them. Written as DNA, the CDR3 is TGCAGTGCTATACCACTCTCTGGGGCCAACGTCCTGACTTTC. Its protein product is CSAIPLSGANVLTF.

The chain's CDR3 is CASSETGHTNYGYTF. The CDR3 region has the DNA TGTGCCAGCAGTGAAACGGGGCACACTAACTATGGCTACACCTTC. This chain connects TRBV6-1 to TRBJ1-2; possible D gene TRBD1, 5 bases. The CDR3 totals 15 residues. V lost 2 bases and J lost 0, with 10 bases in between. Germline loops: CDR1 MNHNS, CDR2 SASEGT.

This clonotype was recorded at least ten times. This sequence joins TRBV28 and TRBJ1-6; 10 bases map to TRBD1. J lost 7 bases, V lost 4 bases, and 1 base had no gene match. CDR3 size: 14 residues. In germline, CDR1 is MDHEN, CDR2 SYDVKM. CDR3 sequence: CASSWGQGNSPLHF. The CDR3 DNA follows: TGTGCCAGCAGTTGGGGACAGGGGAATTCACCCCTCCACTTT. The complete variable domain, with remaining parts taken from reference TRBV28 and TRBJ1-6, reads DVKVTQSSRYLVKRTGEKVFLECVQDMDHENMFWYRQDPGLGLRLIYFSYDVKMKEKGDIPEGYSVSREKKERFSLILESASTNQTSMYLCASSWGQGNSPLHFGNGTRLTVT.

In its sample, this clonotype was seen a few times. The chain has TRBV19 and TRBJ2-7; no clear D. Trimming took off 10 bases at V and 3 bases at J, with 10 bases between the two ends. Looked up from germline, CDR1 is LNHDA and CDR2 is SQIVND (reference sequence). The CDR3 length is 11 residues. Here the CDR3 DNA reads TGTGCCACCGCGCGAGGCTACGAGCAGTACTTC. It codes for CATARGYEQYF.

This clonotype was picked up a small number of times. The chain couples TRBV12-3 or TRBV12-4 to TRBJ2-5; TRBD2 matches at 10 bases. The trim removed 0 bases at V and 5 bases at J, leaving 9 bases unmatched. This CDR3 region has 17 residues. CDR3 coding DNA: TGTGCCAGCAGTTTAGCTCCCCTAGCGGGGGCGCCGGAGACCCAGTACTTC. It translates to CASSLAPLAGAPETQYF.

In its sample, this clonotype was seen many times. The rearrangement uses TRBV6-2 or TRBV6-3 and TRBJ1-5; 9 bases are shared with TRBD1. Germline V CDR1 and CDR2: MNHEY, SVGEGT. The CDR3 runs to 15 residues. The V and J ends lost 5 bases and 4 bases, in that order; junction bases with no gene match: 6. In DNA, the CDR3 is TGTGCCAGCAGTCCCAGGGGGACAGGGAATCAGCCCCAGCATTTT. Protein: CASSPRGTGNQPQHF.

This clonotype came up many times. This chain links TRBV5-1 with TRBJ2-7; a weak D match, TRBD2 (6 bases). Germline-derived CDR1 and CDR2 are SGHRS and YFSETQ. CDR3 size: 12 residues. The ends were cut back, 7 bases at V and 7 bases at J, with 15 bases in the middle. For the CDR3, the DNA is TGCGCCAGCGGAGGGACGTTTGAAGAGCAGTACTTC. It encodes CASGGTFEEQYF.

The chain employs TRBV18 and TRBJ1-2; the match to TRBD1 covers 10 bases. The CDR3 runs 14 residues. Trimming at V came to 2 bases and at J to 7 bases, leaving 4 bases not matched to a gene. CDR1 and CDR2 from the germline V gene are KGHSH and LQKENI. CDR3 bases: TGTGCCAGCTCACCAAACCGGGACAGGGGTGGCTACACCTTC. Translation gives CASSPNRDRGGYTF.

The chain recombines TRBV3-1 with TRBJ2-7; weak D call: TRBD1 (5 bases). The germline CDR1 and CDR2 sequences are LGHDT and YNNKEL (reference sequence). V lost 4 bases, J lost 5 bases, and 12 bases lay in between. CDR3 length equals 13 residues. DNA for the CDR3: TGTGCCAGCAGCCCCGTATTAGGGGACGAGCAGTACTTC. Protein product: CASSPVLGDEQYF.

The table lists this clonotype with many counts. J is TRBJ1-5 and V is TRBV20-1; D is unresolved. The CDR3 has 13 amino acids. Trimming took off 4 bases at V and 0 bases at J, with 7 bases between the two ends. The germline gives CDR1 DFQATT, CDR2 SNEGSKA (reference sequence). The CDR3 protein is CSATPDSNQPQHF. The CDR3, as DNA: TGCAGTGCTACCCCCGATAGCAATCAGCCCCAGCATTTT.

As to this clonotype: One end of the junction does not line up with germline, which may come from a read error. The CDR3 DNA is TGTGTCAGCTCACCACCTTGGGACAGGGACGAGCAGTACTTC. This translates into CVSSPPWDRDEQYF. The J gene is TRBJ2-7, the V gene TRBV18, with 9 positions matching TRBD1. Germline V lookup: CDR1 KGHSH, CDR2 LQKENI. This CDR3 is 14 amino acids long.

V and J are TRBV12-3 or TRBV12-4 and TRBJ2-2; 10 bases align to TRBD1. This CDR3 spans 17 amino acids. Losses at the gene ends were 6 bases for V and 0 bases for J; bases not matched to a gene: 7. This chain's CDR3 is CASSLGDRGSNTGELFF. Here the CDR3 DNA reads TGTGCCAGCAGCTTGGGGGACAGGGGCTCGAACACCGGGGAGCTGTTTTTT.

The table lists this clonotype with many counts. CDR3 region: CEAGTGGYEQYF. The CDR3 bases are TGTGAAGCCGGGACAGGGGGCTACGAGCAGTACTTC. The V gene is TRBV10-3, the J gene TRBJ2-7; 11 nucleotides agree with TRBD1. Germline V gives CDR1 ENHRY, CDR2 SYGVKD. The CDR3 has 12 residues.

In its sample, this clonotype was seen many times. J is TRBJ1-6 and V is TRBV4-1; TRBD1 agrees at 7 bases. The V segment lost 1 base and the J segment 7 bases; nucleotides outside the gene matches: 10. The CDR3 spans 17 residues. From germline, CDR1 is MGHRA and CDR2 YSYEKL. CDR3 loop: CASSQVGRGPRNSPLHF. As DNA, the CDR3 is TGCGCCAGCAGCCAAGTCGGAAGGGGGCCGAGGAATTCACCCCTCCACTTT.

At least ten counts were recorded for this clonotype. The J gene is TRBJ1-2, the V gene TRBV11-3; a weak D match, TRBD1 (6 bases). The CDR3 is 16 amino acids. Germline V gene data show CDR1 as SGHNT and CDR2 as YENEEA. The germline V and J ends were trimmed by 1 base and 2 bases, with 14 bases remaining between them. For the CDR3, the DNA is TGTGCCAGCAGCTTAGGGGCAGGGGAAATGAACTATGGCTACACCTTC. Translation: CASSLGAGEMNYGYTF.

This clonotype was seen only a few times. The CDR3 DNA sequence: TGTGCCATCAGTGAGTCGGTCCCCCGGGCTGGCTACACCTTC. Translation gives CAISESVPRAGYTF. The rearrangement joins TRBV10-3 to TRBJ1-2; unclear D gene. V lost 0 bases to trimming and J lost 7 bases, with 12 bases between them. This CDR3 comprises 14 residues. Germline V lookup: CDR1 ENHRY, CDR2 SYGVKD.